This TCR beta chain derives from a study of OX40 agonist ivuxolimab in advanced cancers. For the study at large: Patients undergoing dose escalation presented with hepatocellular carcinoma, melanoma, renal cell or head and neck cancer.

The CDR3 is 14 residues long. Trimming removed 6 bases at V and 1 base at J, with 13 bases between. CDR1 and CDR2 from the germline V gene are GTSNPN and SVGIG (reference sequence). Findings and limits, study-wide: With doses of 0.1 to 3.0 mg/kg, CD4+ and CD8+ blood T cells had undergone clonal expansion by week 6. With doses of 0.1-3.0 mg/kg, partial responders showed among the lowest clonal expansion.

Clones were read by immunoSEQ multiplex PCR, and TCRdb kept only the in-frame ones, dropping some. The repertoire consists of over 45,000 clones, with just over 85% occurring once and the leading ten covering approximately 1%. For this clone: Its target is unknown.

This chain links TRBV30 with TRBJ1-3; no clear D. The receptor comes from an adult with an advanced solid tumor such as melanoma, head and neck, liver or kidney cancer. The starting material was CD4+ or CD8+ T cells sorted from blood, obtained in a trial of the OX40 agonist ivuxolimab. The CDR3 DNA is TGTGCCTGCCTGAGTGACAAATCTGGAAACACCATATATTTT. It yields the protein CACLSDKSGNTIYF.